This TCR beta chain emerged from a study of CD4 T cells in relation to SARS-CoV-2 and coronaviruses (dated by TCRdb to the early 2020s). Notes on the research overall: In the ViraFEST assay, PBMCs were cultured with antigen for 10 days, after which TCR beta CDR3s were sequenced to identify antigen-specific clonal expansions. An HIV-1 Nef peptide pool or a culture without peptide was used as the negative reference condition. HLA restriction was mapped for shared crossreactive spike epitopes using patient-derived lymphoblastoid cell lines. Expansion assays from other donors in the study were sequenced with a different, Illumina-based TCR-beta assay. Memory CD4+ T cell crossreactivity between SARS-CoV-2 and common cold coronavirus spike proteins was assessed at the TCR clonotype level in the study. The Adaptive Biotechnologies TCR-sequencing kit was used to sequence samples from a few pre-COVID donors and the naive versus memory experiments, while other data came from Illumina-based sequencing.

Only a few counts were recorded for this clone. What antigen it recognizes has not been identified. There are no base qualities to consult, and no much larger clone falls within one base. Findings and caveats that apply to the study as a whole: Because no donor provided both pre-pandemic and post-infection samples, tracing the source of pre-existing responses was limited. Crossreactivity analysis centred on spike protein, so crossreactivity against other viral proteins was not assessed. Memory CD4+ clonotypes crossrecognizing SARS-CoV-2 and at least one common cold coronavirus spike were found in 55% to 70% of donors. The study was constrained by small numbers of patients and of tested TCRs. Crossreactive clones showed significantly weaker SARS-CoV-2-driven expansion than monoreactive clones, consistent with antigenic imprinting.

CD4+ T cells from unexposed donors were collected before the COVID-19 pandemic (2011-2018). Following 10 days of culture, the EasySep CD4+ T cell isolation kit was used to isolate CD4+ T cells. As cell number allowed, CD4+ T cells from unexposed donors were tested for reactivity to SARS-CoV-2 S and N and to four common cold coronavirus spike pools. Each well held roughly 2.1 million PBMCs cultured in IMDM containing roughly 5% human AB serum and roughly 9.3 IU/ml IL-2. Half of the culture medium was replaced with fresh IL-2-containing medium on days 3 and 7. Each peptide culture condition was generally run in triplicate replicate wells. The leukapheresis product for the unexposed donors was obtained through commercial purchase. Ficoll-Paque PLUS gradient centrifugation was used to isolate PBMCs from either whole blood or leukapheresis product. PBMCs were either used fresh in the expansion assay or cryopreserved at -140 degrees C. The QIAamp Micro DNA Kit was used to extract genomic DNA from the CD4+ T cells.

The germline V gene (reference sequence) yields SEHNR for CDR1 and FQNEAQ for CDR2. Inclusive of the bounding cysteine and phenylalanine, the CDR3 is 14 residues long. The sequence is cut down to CDR3 DNA, 42 bases in frame from base 1. Trimming at the junction amounts to 7 bases on V and 0 bases on J, and the germline ends lie 12 bases apart. The library was made by the immunoSEQ multiplex PCR assay. Regarding the original processing steps: During preprocessing, nonproductive sequences were discarded, as were any CDR3s that did not begin with C, did not end with F or W, or were shorter than 7 amino acids. Antigen-specific clonotypes were called with the MANAFEST web app on the basis of expansion relative to the reference and to other culture wells. To be counted as positive, a clone had to show significant expansion compared with the reference culture, at an FDR below 0.05, in 2 of 3 replicate wells. A further requirement for positive clones was significant expansion compared with all other tandem wells, along with an odds ratio above 5. CDR3 homology was quantified as pairwise Levenshtein distance, calculated with the stringdist R package after three terminal residues were trimmed from each end. Here the immuneACCESS table is served through TCRdb, limited to in-frame sequences with V and J called. Missing clones are a known gap in these copies; in checked studies unresolved V genes cover under half, and the rest lacks a known reason. V, J and clone size are those of that table, while D and trimming were read from the DNA. This sample lists approximately 15,000 clones; around 78% were detected once. More than 15% of the sample rests with the top ten.

Sequenced material: CD4+ T cells from PBMCs, cultured in vitro. The chain links TRBV7-9 with TRBJ1-1; TRBD1 is possibly the D segment (6 matching bases). This sequence originates from a human donor in good health. The nucleotide sequence is given as TGTGCCAGCATGGGAGGGGGGGTGAACACTGAAGCTTTCTTT. Its amino acids are CASMGGGVNTEAFF.